The 27 T cell receptor beta chains below come from one sample, sequenced in a study of cytomegalovirus exposure and HLA in healthy donors. PCR employed 60 Vbeta and 13 Jbeta primers. Repertoires were generated with immunoSEQ multiplex PCR, while TCRdb's copy carries only in-frame clones and drops some. The sample contains 150,000 to 200,000 clones, approximately 80% of which appear only once. Sequencing input: PBMCs. The origin of the receptors is a man aged 45-65 years in good health and CMV-seropositive.

This chain uses TRBV6-5 with TRBJ1-2, with 8 bases matching TRBD1. This CDR3 is built from 13 residues. Germline-derived CDR1 and CDR2 are MNHEY and SVGAGI. V lost 2 bases, J lost 8 bases, and 4 bases stayed unmatched. CDR3 in amino acids: CASSYTDRGGYTF. For the CDR3, the DNA is TGTGCCAGCAGTTACACCGACAGGGGCGGCTACACCTTC.

This clone was found a few times. This rearrangement joins TRBV7-2 to TRBJ2-1; a possible D gene is TRBD2 (7 bases). The length of the CDR3 is 15 residues. Germline V gene data show CDR1 as SGHTA and CDR2 as FQGNSA. Trimming pared 5 bases from V and 7 bases from J, leaving 18 bases between. The CDR3: CASSPAGAQVNEQFF. The CDR3 bases are TGTGCCAGCAGCCCCGCGGGGGCCCAGGTGAATGAGCAGTTCTTC.

The CDR3 is CATSRAPDSGTENEQYF. In nucleotides, the CDR3 is TGTGCCACCAGCAGAGCACCCGACTCCGGGACAGAGAACGAGCAGTACTTC. The V and J genes are TRBV15 and TRBJ2-7; 7 positions match TRBD1. CDR3 length: 17 residues. J gave up 5 bases and V 1 base, and 14 bases lay outside the gene matches. Germline values: CDR1 LNHNV, CDR2 YYDKDF (reference sequence). Combining the CDR3 with reference TRBV15 and TRBJ2-7 gives the whole variable domain DAMVIQNPRYQVTQFGKPVTLSCSQTLNHNVMYWYQQKSSQAPKLLFHYYDKDFNNEADTPDNFQSRRPNTSFCFLDIRSPGLGDTAMYLCATSRAPDSGTENEQYFGPGTRLTVT.

The J gene is TRBJ1-1, the V gene TRBV30; D gene unclear. The germline V and J ends were trimmed by 5 bases and 0 bases, with 7 bases remaining between them. The V gene's germline CDR1 is GTSNPN and CDR2 SVGIG (reference sequence). The CDR3 is made up of 12 amino acids. CDR3 protein: CAWVQLNTEAFF. The CDR3 DNA reads as TGTGCCTGGGTACAGCTGAACACTGAAGCTTTCTTT.

V is TRBV6-1 and J is TRBJ2-3; D ambiguous. CDR3 length: 13 residues. Germline assignment: CDR1 MNHNS and CDR2 SASEGT. V was cut by 6 bases and J by 6 bases, with 13 bases left in between. CDR3 loop: CASSIREMDTQYF. CDR3 nucleotide sequence: TGTGCCAGCAGCATAAGAGAGATGGATACGCAGTATTTT.

This clone has just one count. The V gene is TRBV7-3, the J gene TRBJ1-3; D might be TRBD1 (5 bases). Trimming took off 2 bases at V and 3 bases at J, with 8 bases between the two ends. The CDR3 has 14 residues. In germline, CDR1 is SGHTA, CDR2 FQGTGA. The CDR3 DNA follows: TGTGCCAGCAGCTTACAGGGCGTTGGAAACACCATATATTTT. Amino acids: CASSLQGVGNTIYF.

The V call is TRBV4-1, the J call TRBJ2-1; 12 positions match TRBD2. Germline V gene lookup returns CDR1 MGHRA and CDR2 YSYEKL. This CDR3 comprises 16 residues. V lost 1 base, J lost 6 bases, and 4 bases stayed unmatched. CDR3 region: CASSQASSGRGNEQFF. The CDR3 DNA follows: TGCGCCAGCAGCCAAGCGTCTAGCGGGAGGGGCAATGAGCAGTTCTTC.

The J gene is TRBJ2-2, the V gene TRBV18; no clear D. Germline loops: CDR1 KGHSH, CDR2 LQKENI. The V gene lost 2 bases and the J gene lost 5 bases, with 12 bases spanning the gap. The CDR3 runs to 15 residues. CDR3 coding DNA: TGTGCCAGCTCACCAGTACAGACACCAACCGGGGAGCTGTTTTTT. Its translation is CASSPVQTPTGELFF.

This clone was counted once. The chain links TRBV6-6 to TRBJ1-5; perhaps TRBD1 as D (5 bases). Germline-derived CDR1 and CDR2 are MNHNY and SVGAGI (reference sequence). The CDR3 runs to 15 residues. V was shortened by 0 bases and J by 4 bases, with 10 bases between the two germline ends. CDR3 in amino acids: CASSYSHGGNQPQHF. DNA for the CDR3: TGTGCCAGCAGTTACTCTCACGGGGGGAATCAGCCCCAGCATTTT.

V is TRBV23-1 and J is TRBJ2-3; 10 bases align to TRBD2. TRBV23-1 is treated as an ORF (open reading frame) with a function not yet certain. J lost 4 bases, V lost 0 bases, and 10 bases had no gene match. CDR3 size: 18 residues. CDR3 sequence (DNA): TGCGCCAGCAGTCAATCGTATACTAGCGGGACCCCCCCAGATACGCAGTATTTT. Protein product: CASSQSYTSGTPPDTQYF.

The V call is TRBV28, the J call TRBJ2-5; 8 bases fit TRBD1. Trimming took 5 bases from V and 6 from J; bases not matched to a gene: 5. The germline V gene has CDR1 MDHEN and CDR2 SYDVKM. CDR3 size: 13 residues. CDR3 loop: CASSGQGAQTQYF. The CDR3 bases are TGTGCCAGCAGTGGCCAGGGGGCTCAGACCCAGTACTTC.

This clone was seen a few times. V is TRBV15 and J is TRBJ2-5, with TRBD1 matching 9 bases. V lost 0 bases to trimming and J lost 5 bases; unmatched junction nucleotides: 13. The CDR3 consists of 18 residues. From germline, CDR1 is LNHNV and CDR2 YYDKDF (reference sequence). CDR3: CATSRDLWDRDGGETQYF. Written as DNA, the CDR3 is TGTGCCACCAGCAGAGATCTCTGGGACAGGGATGGGGGTGAGACCCAGTACTTC.

This chain uses TRBV28 with TRBJ2-5; TRBD1 might be the D (5 bases). Gene TRBJ2-7 matches the end of the DNA better, so the J call may be wrong. The CDR3 covers 13 residues. Looked up from germline, CDR1 is MDHEN and CDR2 is SYDVKM. This CDR3 is CASSIDSPYEQYF. The CDR3 DNA is TGTGCCAGCAGCATTGACAGTCCCTACGAGCAGTACTTC.

This clone has only a few counts. The DNA for the CDR3 is TGTGCCAGCAGCATTGACGGGTCCGGGGAGCTGTTTTTT. This codes for CASSIDGSGELFF. This chain links TRBV5-4 with TRBJ2-2; D gene uncertain. The CDR3 runs to 13 residues. The germline gives CDR1 SGHNT, CDR2 YYREEE (reference sequence). V shed 4 bases and J shed 6 bases, with 10 bases lying between them.

This clone was observed a handful of times. The chain employs TRBV6-4 and TRBJ2-1, with D perhaps matching TRBD1 (6 bases). Germline CDR1 is MRHNA and CDR2 is SNTAGT. The V end was cut by 0 bases, the J end by 7 bases, with 10 bases between. The CDR3 is 14 amino acids. The CDR3 coding sequence is TGTGCCAGCAGTGACTCGTCCAGGGGTAATGAGCAGTTCTTC. It specifies CASSDSSRGNEQFF.

V gene TRBV29-1 combines with J gene TRBJ2-7; a possible D gene is TRBD1 (6 bases). CDR1 SQVTM and CDR2 ANQGSEA come from the germline V gene. V was pared by 3 bases and J by 1 base, with 10 bases between. The CDR3 runs 13 residues. The CDR3 here is CSVDGTGSYEQYF. CDR3 coding DNA: TGCAGCGTTGACGGTACAGGGTCCTACGAGCAGTACTTC.

This clone has a handful of counts. The chain is built from TRBV6-6 and TRBJ2-7, with 8 bases matching TRBD1. From germline, CDR1 is MNHNY and CDR2 SVGAGI (reference sequence). The CDR3 covers 15 residues. V was pared by 8 bases and J by 1 base, with 10 bases of the junction left unmatched. CDR3 coding DNA: TGTGCCAGCCTACATTGGACAGGGAGGTCCTACGAGCAGTACTTC. Translating gives CASLHWTGRSYEQYF.

This clone occurred once. In nucleotides, the CDR3 is TGTGCCAGCAGCGCAGGGTTCCTAACTAACTATGGCTACACCTTC. Translated: CASSAGFLTNYGYTF. The V and J genes are TRBV9 and TRBJ1-2, with D maybe TRBD1 (5 bases). The CDR3 totals 15 residues. Trimming stripped 3 bases from V and 0 bases from J, with 12 bases between. From germline, CDR1 is SGDLS and CDR2 YYNGEE. Variable domain in full (rest from reference TRBV9 and TRBJ1-2): DSGVTQTPKHLITATGQRVTLRCSPRSGDLSVYWYQQSLDQGLQFLIQYYNGEERAKGNILERFSAQQFPDLHSELNLSSLELGDSALYFCASSAGFLTNYGYTFGSGTRLTVV.

The CDR3 DNA reads TGTGCCAGTATAGCAGGGGGCGGCGAGCAGTACTTC. Translated, it gives CASIAGGGEQYF. The genes are TRBV19 and TRBJ2-7, with TRBD1 matching 8 bases. The CDR3 extends over 12 amino acids. Per the germline V gene, CDR1 is LNHDA and CDR2 is SQIVND (reference sequence). The junction had 5 bases not matched to a gene; V was cut back by 7 bases and J by 6 bases.

J is TRBJ2-5 and V is TRBV28; 11 positions agree with TRBD1. Germline trimming cut 6 bases from V and 2 bases from J; bases unmatched to any gene: 8. Germline V lookup: CDR1 MDHEN, CDR2 SYDVKM. The length of the CDR3 is 16 residues. The chain's CDR3 is CASRPTRDRGQETQYF. CDR3 DNA sequence: TGTGCCAGCAGACCTACCCGGGACAGGGGGCAAGAGACCCAGTACTTC.

V and J are TRBV28 and TRBJ1-2, with TRBD1 identical over 12 bases. The CDR3 loop spans 17 amino acids. V dropped 3 bases and J dropped 5; count of bases not matched to a gene: 10. Germline V gene sequence: CDR1 MDHEN, CDR2 SYDVKM. This chain's CDR3 is CASSLGGTGGLGYGYTF. CDR3 nucleotide sequence: TGTGCCAGCAGTTTGGGGGGGACAGGGGGCTTGGGGTATGGCTACACCTTC.

The chain has TRBV6-1 and TRBJ1-2, with 10 bases that match TRBD1. Germline V gene data show CDR1 as MNHNS and CDR2 as SASEGT. Trimming took 2 bases from V and 7 from J; bases not matched to a gene: 7. This CDR3 has 15 amino acids. This CDR3 reads CASSELTGGASGYTF. In DNA form, the CDR3 reads TGTGCCAGCAGTGAATTGACAGGGGGCGCGAGTGGCTACACCTTC.

The J gene is TRBJ2-5, the V gene TRBV13, with D possibly being TRBD1 (5 bases). Per the germline V gene, CDR1 is PRHDT and CDR2 is FYEKMQ (reference sequence). Deletions cut 5 bases from V and 1 base from J, with 17 bases between. There are 16 residues in the CDR3. CDR3: CASSLGKGPVQETQYF. The CDR3 DNA reads as TGTGCCAGCAGCCTGGGAAAGGGGCCCGTCCAAGAGACCCAGTACTTC.

This clone has just a few counts. The chain couples TRBV5-1 to TRBJ1-2, with D possibly matching TRBD1 (5 bases). V was cut by 5 bases and J by 3 bases, with 14 bases left in between. From germline, CDR1 is SGHRS and CDR2 YFSETQ. This CDR3 is 14 amino acids long. CDR3 residues: CASRLQDSDYGYTF. CDR3 sequence (DNA): TGCGCCAGCAGACTACAGGATTCGGACTATGGCTACACCTTC.

V and J are TRBV30 and TRBJ1-4, with 8 bases aligning to TRBD1. Germline trimming cut 4 bases from V and 14 bases from J; bases unmatched to any gene: 9. The CDR3 consists of 12 residues. The V gene's germline CDR1 is GTSNPN and CDR2 SVGIG (reference sequence). The chain's CDR3 is CAWTGQGPLLFF. The CDR3 nucleotides are TGTGCCTGGACAGGACAGGGCCCGTTGCTGTTTTTT.

A single count supports this clone. The CDR3 protein is CASSPRSPWEQYF. The CDR3 DNA follows: TGTGCCAGCAGCCCCCGTAGCCCTTGGGAGCAGTACTTC. The genes are TRBV7-9 and TRBJ2-7; no reliable D call. Germline CDR1 SEHNR, CDR2 FQNEAQ (reference sequence). The CDR3 loop spans 13 amino acids. V dropped 5 bases and J dropped 7 bases, with 15 bases sitting between them. Using reference TRBV7-9 and TRBJ2-7 for the parts outside the CDR3, the full variable domain is DTGVSQNPRHKITKRGQNVTFRCDPISEHNRLYWYRQTLGQGPEFLTYFQNEAQLEKSRLLSDRFSAERPKGSFSTLEIQRTEQGDSAMYLCASSPRSPWEQYFGPGTRLTVT.

The chain recombines TRBV7-2 with TRBJ2-5, with a weak D call TRBD1 (5 bases). Germline V gene lookup returns CDR1 SGHTA and CDR2 FQGNSA. This CDR3 contains 13 residues. V was cut by 4 bases and J by 5 bases, with 11 bases left in between. The CDR3 reads CASSSDTKETQYF. The CDR3 nucleotides are TGTGCCAGCAGCTCGGACACAAAGGAGACCCAGTACTTC.